This T cell receptor beta chain was identified during a study of technical replicates of blood from a few donors. Assay: immunoSEQ multiplex PCR; the TCRdb copy retains only in-frame clones and omits some. The sample lists tens of thousands of clones, roughly 94% occurring once. The CDR3 has 13 residues. Trimming removed 5 bases at V and 5 bases at J, with 13 bases between. From germline, CDR1 is PRHDT and CDR2 FYEKMQ (reference sequence). This receptor was obtained from a human donor in good health. The V call is TRBV13, the J call TRBJ2-7, with a tentative D call TRBD2 (5 bases). Source material: T cells isolated from PBMCs. CDR3: CASSLDLRDEQYF. CDR3 coding DNA: TGTGCCAGCAGCCTGGACCTGAGGGACGAGCAGTACTTC.